This T cell receptor beta chain derives from a study of cytomegalovirus exposure and HLA in healthy donors. Findings and caveats of the study: In a later analysis, at a false discovery rate of 0.05, some 15,000 TCR beta sequences were associated with HLA alleles.

Donors counted as nominally healthy when sampled, yet unrecorded immune exposures were likely. PCR amplification relied on 60 Vbeta primers (plus 13 Jbeta primers). Sequencing was performed with immunoSEQ multiplex PCR; in TCRdb, only in-frame clones are kept and a portion is missing. The sample holds roughly 200,000 clones, 77% seen once. The CDR3 loop spans 16 amino acids. Germline V gene data show CDR1 as SEHNR and CDR2 as FQNEAQ (reference sequence). The trim removed 5 bases at V and 5 bases at J, leaving 11 bases unmatched. About this clone itself: As yet, its antigen is unknown.

Sequences were obtained from PBMCs. The origin of this receptor is a woman aged 55-70 years in good health and CMV-seropositive. This chain links TRBV7-9 with TRBJ1-4; 7 bases fit TRBD1. CDR3 nucleotides: TGTGCCAGCAGCCCCAACGAGGGACAGTTAAATGAAAAACTGTTTTTT. Protein: CASSPNEGQLNEKLFF.